These 24 T cell receptor beta chains came from one sample sequenced in a study of T cells in Graves' hyperthyroidism and ophthalmopathy. From RNA transcripts, TCR beta CDR3 regions were amplified. RT-PCR in the first round (using the HTBI primer set) targeted the TCR CDR3. TCRdb reprocessed the multiplex PCR reads via MiXCR and lists one record per CDR3 protein. Of around 290,000 distinct CDR3 sequences in the sample, roughly 15% are singletons; the top ten hold roughly 7.9%. Sequencing used blood. The receptors stem from a woman in her thirties or forties with Graves' hyperthyroidism.

There are a few counts of this clonotype. The V and J genes are TRBV4-1 and TRBJ1-4; perhaps TRBD1 as D (5 bases). This CDR3 is 15 amino acids long. V lost 2 bases and J lost 7, with 14 bases in between. Germline loops: CDR1 MGHRA, CDR2 YSYEKL. This chain's CDR3 is CASSQTGTGAEKLFF. CDR3 in DNA: TGCGCCAGCAGCCAAACCGGGACGGGTGCTGAAAAACTGTTTTTT.

This clonotype has a handful of counts. J is TRBJ2-1 and V is TRBV5-1; TRBD2 agrees at 11 bases. Germline-derived CDR1 and CDR2 are SGHRS and YFSETQ. V lost 1 base, J lost 7 bases, and 4 bases stayed unmatched. The CDR3 extends over 15 amino acids. CDR3 protein: CASSLSPSGRNEQFF. CDR3 in DNA: TGCGCCAGCAGCTTGTCGCCTAGCGGGAGGAATGAGCAGTTCTTC.

This clonotype was counted at least ten times. The CDR3 sequence: CASKLAGGRGTDTQYF. The CDR3 coding sequence is TGTGCCAGCAAACTAGCCGGCGGGCGAGGAACAGATACGCAGTATTTT. The chain has TRBV12-3 or TRBV12-4 and TRBJ2-3, with D maybe TRBD2 (6 bases). Deletions cut 7 bases from V and 3 bases from J, with 20 bases between. CDR3 size: 16 residues.

In this sample, this clonotype turned up many times. The rearrangement uses TRBV19 and TRBJ2-5; a possible D gene is TRBD2 (6 bases). The CDR3 covers 15 residues. CDR1 and CDR2 from the germline V gene are LNHDA and SQIVND (reference sequence). Trimming took 5 bases from V and 1 from J, leaving 14 bases between them. As DNA, the CDR3 is TGTGCCAGTAGTCCGATCAGCGGGCCCCAAGAGACCCAGTACTTC. It codes for CASSPISGPQETQYF.

This clonotype has ten or more counts. The genes are TRBV12-3 or TRBV12-4 and TRBJ2-5; D is unresolved. V lost 1 base, J lost 0 bases, and 9 bases lay in between. The CDR3 sequence is 15 residues long. The CDR3 region has the DNA TGTGCCAGCAGTTTAGATCCACAGAACCAAGAGACCCAGTACTTC. Residues: CASSLDPQNQETQYF.

The V call is TRBV24-1, the J call TRBJ2-2; D is undetermined. Trimming shortened V by 6 bases and J by 6 bases, and 10 bases separated the two germline ends. CDR1 and CDR2 (germline): KGHDR, SFDVKD. The length of the CDR3 is 13 residues. CDR3 nucleotide sequence: TGTGCCACCAGTTTAGGGTCGTCCGGGGAGCTGTTTTTT. Protein: CATSLGSSGELFF.

This clonotype was detected a few times. A much more abundant neighbour one base away suggests this may be a read error. This CDR3 is missing its conserved last phenylalanine or tryptophan, likely due to a read error. V and J are TRBV7-3 and TRBJ1-1; a possible D gene is TRBD1 (5 bases). There are 14 residues in the CDR3. In germline, CDR1 is SGHTA, CDR2 FQGTGA. V was cut by 5 bases and J by 4 bases, with 14 bases left in between. This CDR3 is CASSLGGGSTEAFL. The CDR3, as DNA: TGTGCCAGCAGCCTTGGGGGAGGGTCCACTGAAGCTTTCCTT.

In its sample, this clonotype was seen a few times. The rearrangement joins TRBV2 to TRBJ1-3; D is unresolved. The V end was cut by 3 bases, the J end by 3 bases, with 15 bases between. The CDR3 contains 16 residues. Germline loops: CDR1 SNHLY, CDR2 FYNNEI. The CDR3 is CASSDYPGTGGNTIYF. CDR3 bases: TGTGCCAGCAGTGATTATCCGGGAACCGGTGGAAACACCATATATTTT.

In this sample, this clonotype turned up many times. This sequence joins TRBV4-1 and TRBJ1-2; a possible D gene is TRBD1 (5 bases). Germline CDR1 and CDR2: MGHRA and YSYEKL. Deletions cut 5 bases from V and 0 bases from J, with 19 bases between. The CDR3 runs to 17 residues. The CDR3 region has the DNA TGCGCCAGCAGCGCCCGGTCTTGGGACGGACCTAACTATGGCTACACCTTC. Its protein product is CASSARSWDGPNYGYTF.

This clonotype has just a few counts. CDR3 region: CASSLVRGWSTDTQYF. The CDR3 bases are TGTGCCAGCAGCTTAGTCCGGGGCTGGAGCACAGATACGCAGTATTTT. V is TRBV13 and J is TRBJ2-3, with D perhaps given as TRBD1 or TRBD2 (5 bases each). The V end lost 1 base, the J end lost 0 bases, and 11 bases lay between the germline ends. This CDR3 region has 16 residues. The germline V gene encodes CDR1 PRHDT and CDR2 FYEKMQ (reference sequence).

This clonotype has ten or more counts. The gene calls are TRBV3-1 and TRBJ2-5; perhaps TRBD1 as D (6 bases). The CDR3 length is 15 residues. The germline gives CDR1 LGHDT, CDR2 YNNKEL (reference sequence). Trimming stripped 1 base from V and 5 bases from J, with 14 bases between. The CDR3 DNA reads as TGTGCCAGCAGCCAAGGGACAGCCGGTTGGGAGACCCAGTACTTC. Protein: CASSQGTAGWETQYF.

Comments on this clonotype: Given a much more abundant clone one base away, this may be a read error. The V gene is TRBV12-3 or TRBV12-4, the J gene TRBJ1-2, with 10 bases that match TRBD1. This CDR3 has 15 amino acids. Losses at the gene ends were 6 bases for V and 7 bases for J; bases not matched to a gene: 11. The CDR3 region is CASSKHRDRGGGYTF. CDR3 bases: TGTGCCAGCAGCAAACACCGGGACAGGGGAGGTGGCTACACCTTC.

This clonotype appeared many times. The rearrangement joins TRBV7-2 to TRBJ2-1; possible D gene TRBD2, 5 bases. The CDR3 totals 15 residues. Germline V gene lookup returns CDR1 SGHTA and CDR2 FQGNSA. V was clipped by 2 bases and J by 5 bases, with 13 bases between them. CDR3 sequence: CASSLPVSANNEQFF. Written as DNA, the CDR3 is TGTGCCAGCAGCTTACCAGTTAGCGCCAACAATGAGCAGTTCTTC.

The V and J genes are TRBV20-1 and TRBJ2-1; 14 bases are a match to TRBD2. This CDR3 spans 21 amino acids. Germline V gene data show CDR1 as DFQATT and CDR2 as SNEGSKA (reference sequence). The V and J ends lost 0 bases and 4 bases, in that order; junction bases with no gene match: 17. The CDR3 region has the DNA TGCAGTGCTAGAGATCGGGGGGGACTAGCGGGGGTCAGAACCCATTACAATGAGCAGTTCTTC. Encoded protein: CSARDRGGLAGVRTHYNEQFF.

This clonotype has more than one count but fewer than ten. The V and J genes are TRBV19 and TRBJ2-5; tentative D call: TRBD2 (6 bases). Trimming stripped 5 bases from V and 5 bases from J, with 18 bases between. This CDR3 has 15 amino acids. Germline values: CDR1 LNHDA, CDR2 SQIVND (reference sequence). The CDR3 DNA is TGTGCCAGTAGTGATCTTAGCGGTCCGGGGGAGACCCAGTACTTC. Protein: CASSDLSGPGETQYF.

The table lists this clonotype with many counts. The gene calls are TRBV28 and TRBJ2-5; D is ambiguous. V shed 6 bases and J shed 4 bases, with 21 bases lying between them. The CDR3 consists of 16 residues. CDR1 and CDR2 (germline): MDHEN, SYDVKM. CDR3 nucleotide sequence: TGTGCCAGCAGAAAAGGTGGCTCCGGAGTGGGAGAGACCCAGTACTTC. It specifies CASRKGGSGVGETQYF.

This clonotype occurred many times. The CDR3 protein is CSVVPRAQETQYF. CDR3 sequence (DNA): TGCAGCGTTGTCCCGAGGGCCCAAGAGACCCAGTACTTC. The chain combines TRBV29-1 with TRBJ2-5, with TRBD2 as a possible D gene (5 bases). Germline assignment: CDR1 SQVTM and CDR2 ANQGSEA. Trimming left V 4 bases short and J 1 base short, with 10 bases between. This CDR3 is 13 amino acids long.

This clonotype was picked up many times. V and J are TRBV19 and TRBJ1-3; TRBD1 matches at 9 bases. V was pared by 5 bases and J by 9 bases, with 11 bases of the junction left unmatched. The CDR3 spans 15 residues. In germline, CDR1 is LNHDA, CDR2 SQIVND (reference sequence). CDR3 nucleotides: TGTGCCAGTAGTGCGGGACAGGGTGCTTTGGGCACCATATATTTT. It translates to CASSAGQGALGTIYF.

Ten or more counts support this clonotype. This rearrangement joins TRBV12-3 or TRBV12-4 to TRBJ1-2; D remains ambiguous. The length of the CDR3 is 12 residues. The V and J ends lost 3 bases and 7 bases respectively, with 9 bases between them. Here the CDR3 reads CASSFRETGYTF. The DNA for the CDR3 is TGTGCCAGCAGTTTTAGAGAAACTGGCTACACCTTC.

This clonotype was counted many times. The rearrangement joins TRBV9 to TRBJ1-2; D uncertain. CDR3 length: 13 amino acids. Germline CDR1 SGDLS, CDR2 YYNGEE. The germline V and J ends were trimmed by 3 bases and 7 bases, with 13 bases remaining between them. CDR3 in DNA: TGTGCCAGCAGCGGTGGACCGGGTGGTGGCTACACCTTC. It specifies CASSGGPGGGYTF.

In this sample, this clonotype turned up a few times. The rearrangement links TRBV19 to TRBJ2-7; 7 positions match TRBD1. The ends lost 3 bases at V and 7 bases at J; junction bases unmatched: 21. The CDR3 sequence is 18 residues long. Germline loops: CDR1 LNHDA, CDR2 SQIVND (reference sequence). DNA of the CDR3: TGTGCCAGTAGTATTTTTTCGGAGGACAGGACCGATCGGGTGGAGCAGTACTTC. It encodes CASSIFSEDRTDRVEQYF.

This clonotype was counted a few times. The chain employs TRBV28 and TRBJ2-5; D is ambiguous. This CDR3 has 17 amino acids. Germline-derived CDR1 and CDR2 are MDHEN and SYDVKM. V lost 6 bases and J 0 bases, leaving 20 bases between the germline ends. CDR3 in DNA: TGTGCCAGCAGCCCAGGCGGACCGGTTTGGTACCAAGAGACCCAGTACTTC. It specifies CASSPGGPVWYQETQYF.

In this sample, this clonotype turned up many times. This chain links TRBV7-2 with TRBJ2-1, with 14 bases fitting TRBD2. Germline V gene lookup returns CDR1 SGHTA and CDR2 FQGNSA. V was pared by 5 bases and J by 5 bases, with 11 bases of the junction left unmatched. The CDR3 is 18 residues long. For the CDR3, the DNA is TGTGCCAGCAGCCCCACACTAAGACTAGCGGGAGGGGACAATGAGCAGTTCTTC. Its protein product is CASSPTLRLAGGDNEQFF.

Notes on this clonotype: Since a much larger clone is just one base distant, this may be a read error. Here the CDR3 reads CASRFSGRTYEQYF. The CDR3 DNA sequence: TGTGCCAGCAGATTTAGCGGGAGGACCTACGAGCAGTACTTC. This sequence joins TRBV12-3 or TRBV12-4 and TRBJ2-7; 10 nucleotides align to TRBD2. The CDR3 is made up of 14 amino acids. Trimming cost V 6 bases and J 2 bases; bases outside gene matches: 4.